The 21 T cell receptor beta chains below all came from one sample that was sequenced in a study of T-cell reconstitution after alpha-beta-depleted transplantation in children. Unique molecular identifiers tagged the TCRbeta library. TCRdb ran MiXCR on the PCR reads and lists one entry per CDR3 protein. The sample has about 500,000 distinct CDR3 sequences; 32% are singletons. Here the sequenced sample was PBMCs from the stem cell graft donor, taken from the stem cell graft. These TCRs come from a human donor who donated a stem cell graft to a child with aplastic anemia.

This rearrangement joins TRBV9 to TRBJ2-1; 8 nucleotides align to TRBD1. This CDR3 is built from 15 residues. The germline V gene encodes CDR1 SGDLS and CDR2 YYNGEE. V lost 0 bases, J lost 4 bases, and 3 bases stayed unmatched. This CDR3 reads CASSVGQGPYNEQFF. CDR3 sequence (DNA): TGTGCCAGCAGCGTAGGACAGGGGCCTTACAATGAGCAGTTCTTC.

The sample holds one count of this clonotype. The CDR3: CSASGQGTEAFF. In nucleotides, the CDR3 is TGCAGCGCGAGCGGACAGGGGACTGAAGCTTTCTTT. The chain uses TRBV29-1 and TRBJ1-1; TRBD1 agrees at 9 bases. Germline values: CDR1 SQVTM, CDR2 ANQGSEA. CDR3 length: 12 residues. The V segment lost 7 bases and the J segment 5 bases; nucleotides outside the gene matches: 5. The full variable domain, its missing parts supplied by reference TRBV29-1 and TRBJ1-1, is SAVISQKPSRDICQRGTSLTIQCQVDSQVTMMFWYRQQPGQSLTLIATANQGSEATYESGFVIDKFPISRPNLTFSTLTVSNMSPEDSSIYLCSASGQGTEAFFGQGTRLTVV.

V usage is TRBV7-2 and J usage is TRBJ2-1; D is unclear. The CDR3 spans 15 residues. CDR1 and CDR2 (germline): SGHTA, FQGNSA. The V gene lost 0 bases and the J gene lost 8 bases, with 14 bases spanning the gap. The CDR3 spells CASSLAIGRMDEQFF. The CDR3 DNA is TGTGCCAGCAGCTTAGCGATCGGACGGATGGATGAGCAGTTCTTC. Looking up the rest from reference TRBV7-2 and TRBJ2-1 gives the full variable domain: GAGVSQSPSNKVTEKGKDVELRCDPISGHTALYWYRQSLGQGLEFLIYFQGNSAPDKSGLPSDRFSAERTGGSVSTLTIQRTQQEDSAVYLCASSLAIGRMDEQFFGPGTRLTVL.

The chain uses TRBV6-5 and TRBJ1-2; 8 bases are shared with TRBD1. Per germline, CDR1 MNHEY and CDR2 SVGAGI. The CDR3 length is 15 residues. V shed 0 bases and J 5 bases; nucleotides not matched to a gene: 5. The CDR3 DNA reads TGTGCCAGCAGTTACTCGGGGACAGGAGAATATGGCTACACCTTC. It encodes CASSYSGTGEYGYTF.

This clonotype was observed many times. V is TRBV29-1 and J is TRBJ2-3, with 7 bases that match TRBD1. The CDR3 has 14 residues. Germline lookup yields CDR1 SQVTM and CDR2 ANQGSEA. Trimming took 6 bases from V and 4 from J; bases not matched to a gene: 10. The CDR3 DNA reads TGCAGCGTAGTTCACCAGGGGGAGTCAGATACGCAGTATTTT. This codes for CSVVHQGESDTQYF.

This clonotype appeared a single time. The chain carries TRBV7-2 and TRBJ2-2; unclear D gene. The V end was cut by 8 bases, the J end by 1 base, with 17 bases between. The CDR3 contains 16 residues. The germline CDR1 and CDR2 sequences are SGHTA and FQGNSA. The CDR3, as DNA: TGTGCCAGCCGTCCCACGCAACCATTGAACACCGGGGAGCTGTTTTTT. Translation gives CASRPTQPLNTGELFF.

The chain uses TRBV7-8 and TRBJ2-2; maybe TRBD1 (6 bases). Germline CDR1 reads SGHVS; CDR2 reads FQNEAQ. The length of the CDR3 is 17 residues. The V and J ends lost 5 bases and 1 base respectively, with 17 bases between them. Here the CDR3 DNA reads TGTGCCAGCAGCCAGTTTGGGGGCTCGGGGAACACCGGGGAGCTGTTTTTT. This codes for CASSQFGGSGNTGELFF.

The CDR3 nucleotides read TGCGCCAGCAGTGAAAAAACAGGGCCGCTGCGCACTGAAGCTTTCTTT. Encoded protein: CASSEKTGPLRTEAFF. The chain recombines TRBV10-1 with TRBJ1-1; TRBD1 might be the D (6 bases). The CDR3 covers 16 residues. Germline V gives CDR1 WNHNN, CDR2 SYGVQD (reference sequence). V lost 3 bases and J 4 bases, leaving 18 bases between the germline ends.

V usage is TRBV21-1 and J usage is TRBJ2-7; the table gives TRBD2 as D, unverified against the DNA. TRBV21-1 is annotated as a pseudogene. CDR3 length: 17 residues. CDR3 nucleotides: TGTGCCAGCAGCATTGAGGTGGGACTAGCGGACTCCTACGAGCAGTACGTC. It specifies CASSIEVGLADSYEQYV.

Here the CDR3 reads CASSLLLLSSYEQYF. The CDR3 region has the DNA TGTGCCAGCAGTTTATTGTTACTGAGCTCCTACGAGCAGTACTTC. The chain uses TRBV28 and TRBJ2-7; D is uncertain. There are 15 residues in the CDR3. Deletions cut 1 base from V and 0 bases from J, with 10 bases between. Germline CDR1 reads MDHEN; CDR2 reads SYDVKM.

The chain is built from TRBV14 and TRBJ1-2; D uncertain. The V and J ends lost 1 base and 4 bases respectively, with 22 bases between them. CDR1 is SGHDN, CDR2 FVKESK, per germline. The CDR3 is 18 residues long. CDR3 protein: CASSQGPGVGSDLYGYTF. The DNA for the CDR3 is TGTGCCAGCAGCCAAGGTCCTGGTGTAGGGTCCGATCTCTATGGCTACACCTTC.

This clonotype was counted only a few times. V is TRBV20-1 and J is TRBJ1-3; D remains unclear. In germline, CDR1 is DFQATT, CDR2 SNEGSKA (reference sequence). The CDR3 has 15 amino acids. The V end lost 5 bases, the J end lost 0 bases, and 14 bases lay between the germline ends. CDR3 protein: CSAGPDGISGNTIYF. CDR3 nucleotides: TGCAGTGCTGGGCCGGACGGAATCTCTGGAAACACCATATATTTT.

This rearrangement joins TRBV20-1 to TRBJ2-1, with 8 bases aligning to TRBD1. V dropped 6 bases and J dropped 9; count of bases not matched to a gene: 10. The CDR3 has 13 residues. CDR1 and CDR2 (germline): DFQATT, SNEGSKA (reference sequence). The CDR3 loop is CSAFDRGTSEQFF. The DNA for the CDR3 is TGCAGTGCATTTGACAGGGGTACATCTGAGCAGTTCTTC.

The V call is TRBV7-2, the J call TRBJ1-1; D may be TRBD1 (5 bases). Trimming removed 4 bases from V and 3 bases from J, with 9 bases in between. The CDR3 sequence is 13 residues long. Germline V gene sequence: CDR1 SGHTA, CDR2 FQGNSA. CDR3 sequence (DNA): TGTGCCAGCAGCTCCAGGGTGGACACTGAAGCTTTCTTT. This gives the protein CASSSRVDTEAFF.

CDR3 DNA: TGTGCCACCTCATGGGGCCGGGAGCTGTTTTTT. Translation: CATSWGRELFF. This chain uses TRBV15 with TRBJ2-2, with D possibly being TRBD1 (5 bases). This CDR3 has 11 residues. V lost 8 bases and J lost 9, with 10 bases in between. Looked up from germline, CDR1 is LNHNV and CDR2 is YYDKDF (reference sequence).

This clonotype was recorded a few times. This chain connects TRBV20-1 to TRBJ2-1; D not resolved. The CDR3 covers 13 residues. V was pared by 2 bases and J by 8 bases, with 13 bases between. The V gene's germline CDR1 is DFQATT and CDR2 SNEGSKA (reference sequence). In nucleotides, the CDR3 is TGCAGTGCTAGACCCGACCCCGGGTATGAGCAGTTCTTC. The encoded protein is CSARPDPGYEQFF.

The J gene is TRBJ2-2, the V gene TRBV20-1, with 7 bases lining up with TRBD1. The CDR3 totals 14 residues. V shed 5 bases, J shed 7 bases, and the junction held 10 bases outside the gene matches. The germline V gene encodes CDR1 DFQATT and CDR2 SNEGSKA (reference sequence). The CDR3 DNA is TGCAGTGCTCTCCGAGGACAGGCGGTCGGGGAGCTGTTTTTT. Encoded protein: CSALRGQAVGELFF.

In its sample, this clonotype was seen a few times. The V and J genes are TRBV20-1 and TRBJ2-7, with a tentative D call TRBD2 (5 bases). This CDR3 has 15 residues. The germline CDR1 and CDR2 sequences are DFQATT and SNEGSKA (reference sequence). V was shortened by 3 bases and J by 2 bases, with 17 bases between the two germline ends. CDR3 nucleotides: TGCAGTGCTAGGAGGGCGGCCCAACCCGCCTACGAGCAGTACTTC. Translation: CSARRAAQPAYEQYF.

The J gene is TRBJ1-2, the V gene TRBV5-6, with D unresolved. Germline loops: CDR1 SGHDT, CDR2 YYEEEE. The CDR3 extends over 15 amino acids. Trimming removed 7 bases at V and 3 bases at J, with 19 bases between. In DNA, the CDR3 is TGTGCCAGCTTCCCCGTGGGTATTAGGGACTATGGCTACACCTTC. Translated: CASFPVGIRDYGYTF. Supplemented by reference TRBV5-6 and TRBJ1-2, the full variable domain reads DAGVTQSPTHLIKTRGQQVTLRCSPKSGHDTVSWYQQALGQGPQFIFQYYEEEERQRGNFPDRFSGHQFPNYSSELNVNALLLGDSALYLCASFPVGIRDYGYTFGSGTRLTVV.

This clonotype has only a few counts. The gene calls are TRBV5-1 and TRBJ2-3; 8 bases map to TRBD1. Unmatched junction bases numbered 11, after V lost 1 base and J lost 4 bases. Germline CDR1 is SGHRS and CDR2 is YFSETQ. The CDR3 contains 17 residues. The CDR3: CASSLQSGGEGPDTQYF. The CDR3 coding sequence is TGCGCCAGCAGCTTGCAGTCAGGGGGCGAGGGACCAGATACGCAGTATTTT. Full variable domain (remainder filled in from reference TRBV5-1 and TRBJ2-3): KAGVTQTPRYLIKTRGQQVTLSCSPISGHRSVSWYQQTPGQGLQFLFEYFSETQRNKGNFPGRFSGRQFSNSRSEMNVSTLELGDSALYLCASSLQSGGEGPDTQYFGPGTRLTVL.

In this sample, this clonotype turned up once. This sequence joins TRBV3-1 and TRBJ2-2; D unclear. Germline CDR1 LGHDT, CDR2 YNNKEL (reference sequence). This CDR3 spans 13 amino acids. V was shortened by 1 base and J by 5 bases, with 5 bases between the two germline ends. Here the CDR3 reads CASSQVITGELFF. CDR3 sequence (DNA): TGTGCCAGCAGCCAAGTCATAACCGGGGAGCTGTTTTTT.